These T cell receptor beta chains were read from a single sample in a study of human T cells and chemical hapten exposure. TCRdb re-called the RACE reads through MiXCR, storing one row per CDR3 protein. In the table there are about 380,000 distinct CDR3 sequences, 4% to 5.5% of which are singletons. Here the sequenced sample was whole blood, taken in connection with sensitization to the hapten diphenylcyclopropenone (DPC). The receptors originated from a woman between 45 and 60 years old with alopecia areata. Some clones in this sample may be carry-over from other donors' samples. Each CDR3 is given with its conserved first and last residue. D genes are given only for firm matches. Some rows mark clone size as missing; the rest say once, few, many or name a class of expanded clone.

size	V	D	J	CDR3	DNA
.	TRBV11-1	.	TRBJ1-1	CASSLAGAEAFF	TGTGCCAGCAGCTTGGCAGGGGCTGAAGCTTTCTTT
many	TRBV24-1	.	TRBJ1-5	CATSDEALPNQPQHF	TGTGCCACCAGTGACGAGGCTCTCCCTAATCAGCCCCAGCATTTT
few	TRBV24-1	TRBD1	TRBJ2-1	CATSDLTGGGGTEQFF	TGTGCCACCAGTGATTTGACAGGGGGCGGGGGAACTGAGCAGTTCTTC
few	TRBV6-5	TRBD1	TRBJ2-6	CASSRQGSGANILTF	TGTGCCAGCAGTCGACAGGGCTCCGGGGCCAACATCCTGACTTTC
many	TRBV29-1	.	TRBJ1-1	CSVVLGPEAFF	TGCAGCGTTGTCTTGGGACCTGAAGCTTTCTTT
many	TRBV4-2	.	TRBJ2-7	CASSPDGAYEQYF	TGTGCCAGCTCACCGGACGGTGCCTACGAGCAGTACTTC
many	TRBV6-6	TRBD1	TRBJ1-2	CASSYSDRGSYGYTF	TGTGCCAGCAGTTACTCGGACAGGGGAAGCTATGGCTACACCTTC
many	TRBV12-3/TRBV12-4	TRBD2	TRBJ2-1	CASSPPPRWAGGSYNEQFF	TGTGCCAGCAGTCCACCCCCAAGATGGGCGGGAGGGTCCTACAATGAGCAGTTCTTC
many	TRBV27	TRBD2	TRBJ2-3	CASSLGGALTDTQYF	TGTGCCAGCAGTTTGGGAGGGGCGCTTACAGATACGCAGTATTTT
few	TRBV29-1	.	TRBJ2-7	CSVEEPSTSYEQYF	TGCAGCGTTGAAGAACCCAGTACCAGCTACGAGCAGTACTTC
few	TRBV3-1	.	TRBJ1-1	CASSHHLDNTEAFF	TGTGCCAGCAGCCACCACCTAGACAACACTGAAGCTTTCTTT
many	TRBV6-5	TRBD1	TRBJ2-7	CASSWGQGGYEQYF	TGTGCCAGCAGTTGGGGACAGGGGGGGTACGAGCAGTACTTC
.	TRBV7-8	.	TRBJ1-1	CASSLGPDRFAEAFF	TGTGCCAGCAGCCTGGGCCCCGACAGGTTCGCTGAAGCTTTCTTT
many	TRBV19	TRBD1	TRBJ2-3	CASSIVQGADTQYF	TGTGCCAGTAGTATAGTACAGGGGGCAGATACGCAGTATTTT
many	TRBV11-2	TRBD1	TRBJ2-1	CASSSTTGVNEQFF	TGTGCCAGCAGCTCTACTACAGGGGTCAATGAGCAGTTCTTC
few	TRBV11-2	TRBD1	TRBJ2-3	CASSLGQNTDTQYF	TGTGCCAGCAGCTTGGGACAGAACACAGATACGCAGTATTTT
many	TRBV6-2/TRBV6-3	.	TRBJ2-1	CASSYVGTRKGEQFF	TGTGCCAGCAGTTACGTCGGAACTAGAAAGGGTGAGCAGTTCTTC
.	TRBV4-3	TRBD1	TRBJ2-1	CASSQVGQGRNEQFF	TGCGCCAGCAGCCAAGTGGGACAGGGTCGAAATGAGCAGTTCTTC
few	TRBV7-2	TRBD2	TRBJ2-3	CASSKDGGGRASDTQYF	TGTGCCAGCAGCAAAGATGGCGGCGGGAGGGCCTCAGATACGCAGTATTTT
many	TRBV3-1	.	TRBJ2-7	CASSQSEIYEQYF	TGTGCCAGCAGCCAAAGCGAGATCTACGAGCAGTACTTC
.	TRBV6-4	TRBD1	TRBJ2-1	CASSDGKQGAYNEQFF	TGTGCCAGCAGTGACGGGAAACAGGGGGCCTACAATGAGCAGTTCTTC
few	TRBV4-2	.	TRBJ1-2	CASSPGGRRHYGYTF	TGTGCCAGCAGCCCAGGAGGCCGGCGCCACTATGGCTACACCTTC
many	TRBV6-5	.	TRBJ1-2	CASRTGSSGYTF	TGTGCCAGCAGAACAGGGTCTTCTGGCTACACCTTC
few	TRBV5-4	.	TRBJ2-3	CASGPKGASTDTQYF	TGTGCCAGCGGGCCGAAAGGGGCTAGCACAGATACGCAGTATTTT
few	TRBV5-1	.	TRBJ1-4	CASSSYGLEEKLFF	TGCGCCAGCAGCTCGTACGGGCTTGAGGAAAAACTGTTTTTT
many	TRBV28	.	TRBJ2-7	CASSFNPRQSYEQYF	TGTGCCAGCAGTTTCAACCCCCGACAGTCCTACGAGCAGTACTTC
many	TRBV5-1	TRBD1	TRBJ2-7	CASSPQGLYEQYF	TGCGCCAGCAGCCCACAGGGGTTATACGAGCAGTACTTC
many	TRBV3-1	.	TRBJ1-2	CASSQEREGHYGYTF	TGTGCCAGCAGCCAAGAGCGTGAGGGCCACTATGGCTACACCTTC
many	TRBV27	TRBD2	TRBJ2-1	CASSYRGSNNEQFF	TGTGCCAGCAGTTACCGCGGGAGTAATAATGAGCAGTTCTTC
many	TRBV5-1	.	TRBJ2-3	CASRDGGFTDTQYF	TGCGCCAGCAGAGATGGAGGGTTCACAGATACGCAGTATTTT
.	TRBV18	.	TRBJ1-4	CASSGDRRRNEKLFF	TGTGCCAGCTCGGGCGACAGGCGGCGCAATGAAAAACTGTTTTTT
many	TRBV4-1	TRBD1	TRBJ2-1	CASSQGQGVQYEQFF	TGCGCCAGCAGCCAAGGCCAGGGGGTCCAGTATGAGCAGTTCTTC
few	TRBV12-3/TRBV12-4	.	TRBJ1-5	CASSLGRTNQPQHF	TGTGCCAGCAGTTTAGGACGGACCAATCAGCCCCAGCATTTT
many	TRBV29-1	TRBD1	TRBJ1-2	CSVDTGVRYYGYTF	TGCAGCGTGGACACAGGGGTGCGTTACTATGGCTACACCTTC
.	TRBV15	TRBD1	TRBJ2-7	CATSRERTGSYEQYF	TGTGCCACCAGCAGAGAACGGACAGGCTCCTACGAGCAGTACTTC
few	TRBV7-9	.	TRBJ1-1	CASSLAIGDTEAFF	TGTGCCAGCAGCTTAGCAATCGGGGATACTGAAGCTTTCTTT
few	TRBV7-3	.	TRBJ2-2	CASSPGLGGELFF	TGTGCCAGCAGCCCAGGCCTAGGCGGGGAGCTGTTTTTT
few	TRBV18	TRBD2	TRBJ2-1	CASSSALAGGSREQFF	TGTGCCAGCTCGTCTGCACTAGCGGGGGGCTCCAGAGAGCAGTTCTTC
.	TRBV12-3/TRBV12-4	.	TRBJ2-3	CASSRPRSGSDYRHTDTQYF	TGTGCCAGCAGTCGCCCGCGCAGCGGTTCGGACTACCGTCACACAGATACGCAGTATTTT
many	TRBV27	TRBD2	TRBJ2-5	CASSLSPVLAGGPETQYF	TGTGCCAGCAGTTTATCCCCCGTTCTAGCGGGGGGGCCAGAGACCCAGTACTTC
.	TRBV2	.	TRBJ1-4	CASRSQAEKLFF	TGTGCCAGCCGATCCCAGGCTGAAAAACTGTTTTTT
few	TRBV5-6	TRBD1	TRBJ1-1	CASSLTDRGETEAFF	TGTGCCAGCAGCTTGACGGACAGGGGAGAAACTGAAGCTTTCTTT